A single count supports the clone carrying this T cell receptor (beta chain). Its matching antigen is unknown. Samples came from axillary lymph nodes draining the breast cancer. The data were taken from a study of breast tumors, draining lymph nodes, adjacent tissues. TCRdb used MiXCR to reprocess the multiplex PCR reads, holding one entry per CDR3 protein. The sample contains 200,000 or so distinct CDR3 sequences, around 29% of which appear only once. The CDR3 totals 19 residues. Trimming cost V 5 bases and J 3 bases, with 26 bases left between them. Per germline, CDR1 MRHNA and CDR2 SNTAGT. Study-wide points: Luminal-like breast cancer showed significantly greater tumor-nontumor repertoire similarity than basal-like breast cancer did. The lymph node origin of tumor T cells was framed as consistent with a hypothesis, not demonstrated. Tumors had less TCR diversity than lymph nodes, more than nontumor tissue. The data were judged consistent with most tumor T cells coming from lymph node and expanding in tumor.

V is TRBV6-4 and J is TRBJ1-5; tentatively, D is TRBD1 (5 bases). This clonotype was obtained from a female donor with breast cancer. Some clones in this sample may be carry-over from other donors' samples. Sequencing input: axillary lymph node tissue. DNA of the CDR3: TGTGCCAGCAGTCCCGGGACTAGCGGGGTTTTACCCCACAATCAGCCCCAGCATTTT. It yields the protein CASSPGTSGVLPHNQPQHF.